This record looks at one T cell receptor beta chain sequence and its context. Its antigen is still unknown. At one of its ends the junction is not consistent with the germline gene, which may arise from a read error. Three rounds of nested PCR, following a modified ARM-PCR protocol, produced the TCRbeta library. TCRdb independently ran MiXCR on the multiplex PCR reads; one entry per CDR3 protein. The sample includes approximately 76,000 distinct CDR3 sequences, around 70% of them seen just once. This sample is drawn from a study of tumor and adjacent non-tumor tissue in lung cancer. Whole-study context: Aged about 30 to 76 years, patients included under 13 men and a few women with stage I to III disease. Study-wide points: Tumor TCR diversity, when higher, was linked to shorter survival.

The CDR3 covers 15 residues. CDR1 and CDR2 from the germline V gene are SGHRS and YFSETQ. This sample's RNA came from whole unsorted tissue. This rearrangement joins TRBV5-1 to TRBJ1-2; tentatively, D is TRBD1 (6 bases). The sample consisted of lung tumor tissue. This clonotype originated in a woman between 65 and 79 years old with non-small cell lung cancer. This CDR3 is CASSHRDNLNYDYIF. CDR3 sequence (DNA): TGCGCCAGCAGCCACCGGGACAACTTAAACTATGACTACATCTTC.